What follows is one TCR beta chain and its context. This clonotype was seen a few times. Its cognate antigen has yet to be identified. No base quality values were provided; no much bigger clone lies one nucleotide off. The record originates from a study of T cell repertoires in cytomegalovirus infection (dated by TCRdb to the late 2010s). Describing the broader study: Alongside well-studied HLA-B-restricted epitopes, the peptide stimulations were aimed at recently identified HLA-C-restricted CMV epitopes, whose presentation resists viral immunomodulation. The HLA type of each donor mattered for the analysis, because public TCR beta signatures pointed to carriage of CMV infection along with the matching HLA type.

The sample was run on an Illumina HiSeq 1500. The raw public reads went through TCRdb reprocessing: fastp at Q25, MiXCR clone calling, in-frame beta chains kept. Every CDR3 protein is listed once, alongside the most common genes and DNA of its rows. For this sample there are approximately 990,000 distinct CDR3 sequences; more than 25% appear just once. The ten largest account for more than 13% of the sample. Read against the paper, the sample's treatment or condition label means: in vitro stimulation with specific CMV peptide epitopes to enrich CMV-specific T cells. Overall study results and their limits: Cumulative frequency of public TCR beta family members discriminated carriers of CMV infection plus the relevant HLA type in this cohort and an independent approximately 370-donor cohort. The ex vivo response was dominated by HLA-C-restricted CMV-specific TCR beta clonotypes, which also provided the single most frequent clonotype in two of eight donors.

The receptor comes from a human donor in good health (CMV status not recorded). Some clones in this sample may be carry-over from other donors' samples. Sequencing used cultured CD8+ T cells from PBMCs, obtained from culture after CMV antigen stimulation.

The DNA sequence reads TGTGCCAGCAGTCCATTTCAAGTACAGGGGGCCCTGAGAAACAATCAGCCCCAGCATTTT. It is translated as CASSPFQVQGALRNNQPQHF. The chain uses TRBV27 and TRBJ1-5, with 9 bases matching TRBD1. V is cut back by 5 bases and J by 3 bases, with 20 bases in the junction unmatched. The CDR3 measures 20 amino acids from cysteine to phenylalanine. The entry retains the CDR3 DNA only, 60 bases that are in frame from base 1. The germline V gene (reference sequence) sets CDR1 to MNHEY and CDR2 to SMNVEV.